Sequencing of this T cell receptor beta chain was carried out in a study of monozygotic twins with inflammatory bowel disease. Germline lookup yields CDR1 MNHEY and CDR2 SVGAGI. The CDR3 has 16 residues. Researchers ran eight separate cDNA reactions for each sample. Nested PCRs of approximately 16 and 10 cycles, two in total, were run on TCRalpha and TCRbeta cDNA. For each CDR3 protein, TCRdb gives one entry from its re-call of the 5' RACE reads, without DNA. The sample table sets out about 440,000 distinct CDR3 sequences. This clonotype originated in a human donor with ulcerative colitis or Crohn's disease, or a healthy co-twin of an affected twin (not recorded which). The chain has TRBV6-5 and TRBJ1-6. Sequenced sample: blood. The chain's CDR3 is CASSYSGAQNNSPLHF.